Listed below are T cell receptor beta chains from one sample, sequenced in a study of identifying expanded T cells in peripheral blood. Data came from immunoSEQ multiplex PCR; TCRdb stores just in-frame clones and leaves some out. The sample has 90,000 to 120,000 clones; around 88% are singletons. The sequenced sample was blood. All receptors derive from a person aged 18 to 70 in good health. The CDR3 runs from the conserved cysteine through the conserved F or W. The order of the fields is J gene, D gene, clone size, V gene, CDR3 length, CDR3 DNA, CDR3 protein. The D gene is left open where the match is weak. Clone size is given for some rows only: seen once, a few or many times, or a class if the clone is expanded.

j_gene: TRBJ1-1; d_gene: .; abundance: .; v_gene: TRBV7-9; len: 16; CDR3nt: TGTGCCAGCAGCTTAGTTTCGGGACTGGGGGCCACTGAAGCTTTCTTT; CDR3aa: CASSLVSGLGATEAFF
j_gene: TRBJ2-3; d_gene: TRBD2; abundance: .; v_gene: TRBV4-3; len: 15; CDR3nt: TGCGCCAGCAGCCCGAGGATGCGGGGGGCAGATACGCAGTATTTT; CDR3aa: CASSPRMRGADTQYF
j_gene: TRBJ1-2; d_gene: TRBD1; abundance: once; v_gene: TRBV30; len: 15; CDR3nt: TGTGCCTGGATCCGGACAGGCCAAACTAACTATGGCTACACCTTC; CDR3aa: CAWIRTGQTNYGYTF
j_gene: TRBJ1-2; d_gene: TRBD1; abundance: .; v_gene: TRBV13; len: 15; CDR3nt: TGTGCCAGCAGCCCCCAAGGACAGGGAAGGAATGGCTACACCTTC; CDR3aa: CASSPQGQGRNGYTF
j_gene: TRBJ1-5; d_gene: TRBD1; abundance: .; v_gene: TRBV28; len: 16; CDR3nt: TGTGCCAGCACGGAGGCAGGGGGCTATAACGGTCAGCCCCAGCATTTT; CDR3aa: CASTEAGGYNGQPQHF
j_gene: TRBJ2-7; d_gene: TRBD1; abundance: .; v_gene: TRBV5-5; len: 12; CDR3nt: TGTGCCAGCAGTCGACAGGGCTACGAGCAGTACTTC; CDR3aa: CASSRQGYEQYF
j_gene: TRBJ2-7; d_gene: .; abundance: once; v_gene: TRBV19; len: 15; CDR3nt: TGTGCCAGTAGTATAACCCCGGGACACCTCTACGAGCAGTACTTC; CDR3aa: CASSITPGHLYEQYF
j_gene: TRBJ2-5; d_gene: .; abundance: once; v_gene: TRBV7-9; len: 16; CDR3nt: TGTGCCAGCAGCTTAAGTCCGGGGGTCTGGTTTGGGACCCAGTACTTC; CDR3aa: CASSLSPGVWFGTQYF
j_gene: TRBJ2-1; d_gene: .; abundance: few; v_gene: TRBV18; len: 14; CDR3nt: TGTGCCAGCTCACCACCGGAGGGAGTAAGGTGGCAGTTCTTC; CDR3aa: CASSPPEGVRWQFF
j_gene: TRBJ2-2; d_gene: .; abundance: .; v_gene: TRBV4-3; len: 12; CDR3nt: TGCGCCAGCAGCCGTCTGAAGGGGGAGCTGTTTTTT; CDR3aa: CASSRLKGELFF
j_gene: TRBJ1-2; d_gene: TRBD1; abundance: .; v_gene: TRBV28; len: 15; CDR3nt: TGTGCCAGCAGTTTCCCGGACAGGATGCTCGCCGGCTACACCTTC; CDR3aa: CASSFPDRMLAGYTF
j_gene: TRBJ2-7; d_gene: .; abundance: once; v_gene: TRBV7-7; len: 14; CDR3nt: TGTGCCAGCAGCTTAGCGGGGGTGAACTACGAGCAGTACTTC; CDR3aa: CASSLAGVNYEQYF
j_gene: TRBJ2-5; d_gene: .; abundance: few; v_gene: TRBV6-6; len: 16; CDR3nt: TGTGCCAGCAGTTACTCGTTAGCAGACCCTACGGAGACCCAGTACTTC; CDR3aa: CASSYSLADPTETQYF
j_gene: TRBJ1-1; d_gene: TRBD1; abundance: .; v_gene: TRBV27; len: 13; CDR3nt: TGTGCCAGCAGTAAACAGGGGGGGACTGAAGCTTTCTTT; CDR3aa: CASSKQGGTEAFF
j_gene: TRBJ2-6; d_gene: .; abundance: .; v_gene: TRBV6-6; len: 15; CDR3nt: TGTGCCAGCAGTTCCCACCTGACTGGGGCCAACGTCCTGACTTTC; CDR3aa: CASSSHLTGANVLTF
j_gene: TRBJ1-6; d_gene: .; abundance: .; v_gene: TRBV16; len: 15; CDR3nt: TGTGCCAGCAGCCAGCTGACACACTATAATTCACCCCTCCACTTT; CDR3aa: CASSQLTHYNSPLHF
j_gene: TRBJ2-7; d_gene: .; abundance: .; v_gene: TRBV7-9; len: 15; CDR3nt: TGTGCCAGCAGCTTAGCGGGGGGTCGCTCCTACGAGCAGTACTTC; CDR3aa: CASSLAGGRSYEQYF
j_gene: TRBJ1-6; d_gene: .; abundance: .; v_gene: TRBV30; len: 13; CDR3nt: TGTGCCTGGAGTAGCCGTAATAATTCACCCCTCCACTTT; CDR3aa: CAWSSRNNSPLHF
j_gene: TRBJ1-5; d_gene: TRBD1; abundance: .; v_gene: TRBV28; len: 13; CDR3nt: TGTGCCAGCAGCCCAACGGGACAGGGGTATCAGCATTTT; CDR3aa: CASSPTGQGYQHF
j_gene: TRBJ1-6; d_gene: .; abundance: .; v_gene: TRBV18; len: 16; CDR3nt: TGTGCCAGCTCACTAGGGGCCGACCTCTATAATTCACCCCTCCACTTT; CDR3aa: CASSLGADLYNSPLHF
j_gene: TRBJ1-2; d_gene: TRBD1; abundance: once; v_gene: TRBV4-3; len: 17; CDR3nt: TGCGCCAGCAGCCAGGGCGGACAGGGCTTCTTTATAGATGGCTACACCTTC; CDR3aa: CASSQGGQGFFIDGYTF
j_gene: TRBJ2-1; d_gene: .; abundance: few; v_gene: TRBV2; len: 16; CDR3nt: TGTGCCAGCAGTGGGCCCAGCCCTCTTTCCTACAATGAGCAGTTCTTC; CDR3aa: CASSGPSPLSYNEQFF
j_gene: TRBJ2-3; d_gene: .; abundance: once; v_gene: TRBV5-1; len: 14; CDR3nt: TGCGCCAGCAGCGGAGTTTCTCTCACAGATACGCAGTATTTT; CDR3aa: CASSGVSLTDTQYF
j_gene: TRBJ1-2; d_gene: TRBD1; abundance: few; v_gene: TRBV19; len: 15; CDR3nt: TGTGCCAGTAGTATTCGGGGGACAGGGGCTAATGGCTACACCTTC; CDR3aa: CASSIRGTGANGYTF
j_gene: TRBJ2-7; d_gene: .; abundance: .; v_gene: TRBV7-9; len: 14; CDR3nt: TGTGCCAGCAGCTTTGACAGGGGAGGGCGCGAGCAGTACTTC; CDR3aa: CASSFDRGGREQYF
j_gene: TRBJ1-2; d_gene: .; abundance: .; v_gene: TRBV4-3; len: 15; CDR3nt: TGCGCCAGCAGCCAATCCGGGACCGCCTACTATGGCTACACCTTC; CDR3aa: CASSQSGTAYYGYTF
j_gene: TRBJ1-2; d_gene: .; abundance: .; v_gene: TRBV6-5; len: 14; CDR3nt: TGTGCCAGCAGTTACTCCGGCGGGGGTTATGGCTACACCTTC; CDR3aa: CASSYSGGGYGYTF
j_gene: TRBJ2-5; d_gene: .; abundance: .; v_gene: TRBV13; len: 15; CDR3nt: TGTGCCAGCAGGTCGCGACAGGGAGGGAAAGAGACCCAGTACTTC; CDR3aa: CASRSRQGGKETQYF
j_gene: TRBJ2-3; d_gene: .; abundance: .; v_gene: TRBV7-2; len: 15; CDR3nt: TGTGCCAGCAGCTTAGGGGGGCTGAGGACAGATACGCAGTATTTT; CDR3aa: CASSLGGLRTDTQYF
j_gene: TRBJ1-2; d_gene: .; abundance: once; v_gene: TRBV30; len: 12; CDR3nt: TGTGCCTGGAGTAGAGTAAACTATGGCTACACCTTC; CDR3aa: CAWSRVNYGYTF
j_gene: TRBJ2-3; d_gene: .; abundance: .; v_gene: TRBV18; len: 12; CDR3nt: TGTGCCAGCTCACCCAGCTCAGATACGCAGTATTTT; CDR3aa: CASSPSSDTQYF
j_gene: TRBJ2-5; d_gene: TRBD2; abundance: .; v_gene: TRBV7-9; len: 18; CDR3nt: TGTGCCAGCAGCGACACCGGGACTAGCGTGGGGGGTGCGGAGACCCAGTACTTC; CDR3aa: CASSDTGTSVGGAETQYF
j_gene: TRBJ1-2; d_gene: .; abundance: .; v_gene: TRBV7-2; len: 13; CDR3nt: TGTGCCAGCAGCTTTAGGCGTACCTATGGCTACACCTTC; CDR3aa: CASSFRRTYGYTF
j_gene: TRBJ2-4; d_gene: .; abundance: once; v_gene: TRBV28; len: 18; CDR3nt: TGTGCCAGCAGTTCTTTCCCAAAAAGGGGACCAGCCAAAAACATTCAGTACTTC; CDR3aa: CASSSFPKRGPAKNIQYF
j_gene: TRBJ2-3; d_gene: TRBD2; abundance: once; v_gene: TRBV9; len: 20; CDR3nt: TGTGCCAGCAGCGTAGCGGGACTAGCGGGGGCCCCCAGTATGGGGGATACGCAGTATTTT; CDR3aa: CASSVAGLAGAPSMGDTQYF
j_gene: TRBJ1-1; d_gene: .; abundance: once; v_gene: TRBV5-1; len: 13; CDR3nt: TGCGCCAGCAACGAAGGGGGAAACACTGAAGCTTTCTTT; CDR3aa: CASNEGGNTEAFF
j_gene: TRBJ2-3; d_gene: .; abundance: once; v_gene: TRBV2; len: 14; CDR3nt: TGTGCCAGCAGAGTTAGTCTAAGCACAGATACGCAGTATTTT; CDR3aa: CASRVSLSTDTQYF
j_gene: TRBJ2-2; d_gene: .; abundance: .; v_gene: TRBV7-6; len: 14; CDR3nt: TGTGCCACCTCAGCCGGGACGAACACCGGGGAGCTGTTTTTT; CDR3aa: CATSAGTNTGELFF
j_gene: TRBJ1-3; d_gene: .; abundance: .; v_gene: TRBV21-1; len: 15; CDR3nt: TGTGCCAGCAGCGAGAGGGGCCCCTCTGGAAACACCATATATTTT; CDR3aa: CASSERGPSGNTIYF
j_gene: TRBJ1-1; d_gene: .; abundance: .; v_gene: TRBV6-6; len: 12; CDR3nt: TGTGCCAGCAGCCAGGGAATCTCGACAGCTTTCTTT; CDR3aa: CASSQGISTAFF
j_gene: TRBJ1-1; d_gene: .; abundance: .; v_gene: TRBV28; len: 14; CDR3nt: TGTGCCAGCAGTTGGGGGGGCAGGGTCACTGAAGCTTTCTTT; CDR3aa: CASSWGGRVTEAFF
j_gene: TRBJ2-1; d_gene: TRBD2; abundance: .; v_gene: TRBV7-9; len: 15; CDR3nt: TGTGCCAGCTCACTTCCTGCGGGGGGAGGTAATGAGCAGTTCTTC; CDR3aa: CASSLPAGGGNEQFF
j_gene: TRBJ1-5; d_gene: .; abundance: .; v_gene: TRBV6-5; len: 12; CDR3nt: TGTGCCAGCCTCCGGGGCGGTGAGCCCCAGCATTTT; CDR3aa: CASLRGGEPQHF
j_gene: TRBJ1-2; d_gene: TRBD1; abundance: few; v_gene: TRBV7-9; len: 15; CDR3nt: TGTGCCAGCAGCTACGGACAGGGGAGAAACTATGGCTACACCTTC; CDR3aa: CASSYGQGRNYGYTF
j_gene: TRBJ2-2; d_gene: .; abundance: .; v_gene: TRBV4-1; len: 15; CDR3nt: TGCGCCAGCAGCCAAGTTCCCTGGCAGACCGGGGAGCTGTTTTTT; CDR3aa: CASSQVPWQTGELFF